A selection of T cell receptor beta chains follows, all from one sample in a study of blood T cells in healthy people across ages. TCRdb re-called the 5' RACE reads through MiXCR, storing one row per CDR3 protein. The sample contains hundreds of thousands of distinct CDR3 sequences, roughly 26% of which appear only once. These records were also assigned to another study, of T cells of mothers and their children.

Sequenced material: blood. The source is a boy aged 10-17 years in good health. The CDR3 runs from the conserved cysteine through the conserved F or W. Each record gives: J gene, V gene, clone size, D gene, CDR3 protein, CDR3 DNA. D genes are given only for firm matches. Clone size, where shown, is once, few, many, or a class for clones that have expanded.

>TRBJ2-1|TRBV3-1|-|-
CASSHQTTSGPNNEQLF
TGTGCCAGCAGCCACCAAACAACCAGCGGGCCAAACAATGAGCAGCTCTTC
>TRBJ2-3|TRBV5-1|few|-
CASSLWVQYF
TGCGCCAGCAGCTTGTGGGTGCAGTATTTT
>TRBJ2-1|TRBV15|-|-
CATSRDEQLDSYNEQFF
TGTGCCACCAGCAGAGATGAACAGCTTGATTCCTACAATGAGCAGTTCTTC
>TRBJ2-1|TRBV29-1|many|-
CSAEKEANEQFF
TGCAGCGCTGAAAAAGAAGCGAATGAGCAGTTCTTC
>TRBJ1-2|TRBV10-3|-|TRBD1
CAISGDSDGYTF
TGTGCCATCAGTGGGGACAGTGATGGCTACACCTTC
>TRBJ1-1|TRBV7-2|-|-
CASNRGPDGTEAFF
TGTGCCAGCAACCGCGGTCCGGACGGCACTGAAGCTTTCTTT
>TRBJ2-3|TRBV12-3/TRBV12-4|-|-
CASSFDSLKDTQYF
TGTGCCAGCAGTTTCGACTCCTTGAAAGATACGCAGTATTTT
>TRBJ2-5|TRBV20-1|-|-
CSAATAVLYQETQYF
TGCAGTGCAGCCACGGCGGTCTTGTACCAAGAGACCCAGTACTTC
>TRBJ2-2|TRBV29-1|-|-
CSAAKGPNTGELFF
TGCAGCGCCGCTAAAGGACCGAACACCGGGGAGCTGTTTTTT
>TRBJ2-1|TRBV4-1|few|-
CASSGPGGYNEQFF
TGCGCCAGCAGTGGCCCCGGGGGCTACAATGAGCAGTTCTTC
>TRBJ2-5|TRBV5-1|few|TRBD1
CASRFRDRGWETQYF
TGCGCCAGCAGATTCCGGGACAGGGGATGGGAGACCCAGTACTTC
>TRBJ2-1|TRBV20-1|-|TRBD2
CSATGLAGGYNEQFF
TGCAGTGCTACGGGACTAGCGGGGGGATACAATGAGCAGTTCTTC
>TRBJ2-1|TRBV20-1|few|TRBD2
CSARTSGVFGEQFF
TGCAGTGCTCGCACTAGCGGGGTTTTCGGTGAGCAGTTCTTC
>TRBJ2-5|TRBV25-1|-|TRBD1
CASSDRTGGGETQYF
TGTGCCAGCAGTGACCGGACAGGGGGCGGAGAGACCCAGTACTTC
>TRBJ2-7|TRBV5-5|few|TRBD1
CASSLRTGEVYEQYF
TGTGCCAGCAGCCTACGGACAGGGGAAGTGTACGAGCAGTACTTC
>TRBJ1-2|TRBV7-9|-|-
CASSNSGSPEPYGYTF
TGTGCCAGCAGCAACTCCGGGTCCCCAGAACCTTATGGCTACACCTTC
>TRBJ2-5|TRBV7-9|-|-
CASSLMRFPEPLQETQYF
TGTGCCAGCAGCTTAATGCGTTTCCCAGAACCCCTCCAAGAGACCCAGTACTTC
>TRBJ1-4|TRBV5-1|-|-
CASSLAVGGNEKLFF
TGCGCCAGCAGCTTGGCCGTAGGGGGTAATGAAAAACTGTTTTTT
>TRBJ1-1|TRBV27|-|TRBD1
CASRNRTGGWDTEAFF
TGTGCCAGCAGGAACCGGACAGGGGGCTGGGACACTGAAGCTTTCTTT
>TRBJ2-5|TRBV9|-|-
CASSVGFVTATEETQYF
TGTGCCAGCAGCGTAGGATTCGTCACGGCAACCGAAGAGACCCAGTACTTC
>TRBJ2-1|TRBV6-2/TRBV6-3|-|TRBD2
CASTQSGGAGEQFF
TGTGCCAGCACTCAAAGCGGGGGGGCGGGTGAGCAGTTCTTC